What follows is one T cell receptor beta chain and its context. Its antigen is still unknown. The CDR3 has 18 residues. V was pared by 5 bases and J by 2 bases, with 10 bases of the junction left unmatched. Germline CDR1 SGHVS, CDR2 FQNEAQ. This sample is part of a study of OX40 agonist ivuxolimab in advanced cancers. Findings and limits, study-wide: Dose levels from 0.1 to 3.0 mg/kg saw CD4+ and CD8+ blood T cells expand clonally by week 6.

Assay: immunoSEQ multiplex PCR; the TCRdb copy retains only in-frame clones and omits some. The sample lists around 58,000 clones; around 89% were seen once. The clonotype originates from an adult with an advanced solid tumor such as melanoma, head and neck, liver or kidney cancer. Here the sequenced sample was CD4+ or CD8+ T cells sorted from blood, taken in a trial of the OX40 agonist ivuxolimab. V and J are TRBV7-8 and TRBJ2-6; 9 nucleotides line up with TRBD2. CDR3 DNA sequence: TGTGCCAGCAGCCTTGGGACGGGACTAGCTGCTGGGGCCAACGTCCTGACTTTC. This gives the protein CASSLGTGLAAGANVLTF. The variable domain in full, with the rest retrieved from reference TRBV7-8 and TRBJ2-6, is GAGVSQSPRYKVAKRGQDVALRCDPISGHVSLFWYQQALGQGPEFLTYFQNEAQLDKSGLPSDRFFAERPEGSVSTLKIQRTQQEDSAVYLCASSLGTGLAAGANVLTFGAGSRLTVL.